The rows below give T cell receptor beta chains drawn from one sample of a study of blood T cells in healthy people across ages. TCRdb called the 5' RACE reads again in MiXCR, with one record for every CDR3 protein. The sample has approximately 800,000 distinct CDR3 sequences, 46% seen once. Sequenced: blood. These receptors originate from a man older than 75 in good health. Each CDR3 is given with its conserved first and last residue. The D gene is left open where the match is weak. Some rows have no size entry. The others give once, few or many, or a class for an expanded clone.

D: .
size: few
V: TRBV10-3
J: TRBJ2-7
CDR3: CAISDRGAEQYF
DNA: TGTGCCATCAGTGACAGGGGGGCCGAGCAGTACTTC

D: .
size: .
V: TRBV6-6
J: TRBJ1-2
CDR3: CASRSDTRHYGYTF
DNA: TGTGCCAGCAGATCGGACACCCGGCACTATGGCTACACCTTC

D: TRBD2
size: .
V: TRBV15
J: TRBJ2-5
CDR3: CATSRTGTTEQYF
DNA: TGTGCCACCAGCCGTACCGGGACTACTGAGCAGTACTTC

D: TRBD1
size: .
V: TRBV29-1
J: TRBJ2-6
CDR3: CSANEDRGNTNVLTF
DNA: TGCAGCGCGAACGAAGACAGGGGAAATACCAACGTCCTGACTTTC

D: .
size: .
V: TRBV28
J: TRBJ1-1
CDR3: CASSPPTGSSNTEAFF
DNA: TGTGCCAGCAGTCCACCAACAGGGAGTAGCAACACTGAAGCTTTCTTT

D: TRBD2
size: few
V: TRBV29-1
J: TRBJ2-1
CDR3: CSVIAGGRNEQFF
DNA: TGCAGCGTGATAGCGGGAGGGCGTAATGAGCAGTTCTTC

D: .
size: few
V: TRBV12-3/TRBV12-4
J: TRBJ1-6
CDR3: CASSSGYSPLHF
DNA: TGTGCCAGCAGTTCAGGGTATTCACCCCTCCACTTT

D: TRBD1
size: few
V: TRBV5-1
J: TRBJ2-1
CDR3: CASSLQGAPYNEQFF
DNA: TGCGCCAGCAGCCTTCAGGGGGCTCCCTACAATGAGCAGTTCTTC

D: .
size: .
V: TRBV28
J: TRBJ2-4
CDR3: CASSYARANYKQYF
DNA: TGTGCCAGCAGTTACGCGCGGGCAAACTACAAGCAGTACTTC

D: .
size: .
V: TRBV14
J: TRBJ2-7
CDR3: CASSQYSTPRVGGGAYEQYF
DNA: TGTGCCAGCAGCCAATATAGCACACCGAGGGTTGGTGGAGGTGCCTACGAGCAGTACTTC

D: TRBD2
size: .
V: TRBV6-6
J: TRBJ2-4
CDR3: CASIPNWDYGANIQYF
DNA: TGTGCCAGCATCCCAAACTGGGACTATGGGGCAAACATTCAGTACTTC

D: TRBD2
size: many
V: TRBV20-1
J: TRBJ2-1
CDR3: CSARDLDSGLTYYNEQFF
DNA: TGCAGTGCTAGAGATCTGGATAGCGGGCTAACCTACTACAATGAGCAGTTCTTC

D: .
size: few
V: TRBV29-1
J: TRBJ2-7
CDR3: CSVEDPSALYEQYF
DNA: TGCAGCGTTGAAGACCCCTCTGCCCTCTACGAGCAGTACTTC

D: .
size: few
V: TRBV7-8
J: TRBJ1-4
CDR3: CASRGYPPFGEKLFF
DNA: TGTGCCAGCAGGGGGTACCCACCCTTCGGTGAAAAACTGTTTTTT

D: .
size: .
V: TRBV11-1
J: TRBJ1-2
CDR3: CASSRNRDGYGYTF
DNA: TGTGCCAGCAGCCGCAACAGGGATGGCTATGGCTACACCTTC

D: .
size: few
V: TRBV4-3
J: TRBJ2-1
CDR3: CASSQDLRELDEQFF
DNA: TGCGCCAGCAGCCAAGATCTCCGGGAGCTGGATGAGCAGTTCTTC

D: TRBD2
size: .
V: TRBV6-2/TRBV6-3
J: TRBJ2-5
CDR3: CASSYARTSALQYQETQYF
DNA: TGTGCCAGCAGTTACGCCCGGACTAGCGCTCTTCAGTACCAAGAGACCCAGTACTTC

D: TRBD1
size: .
V: TRBV12-3/TRBV12-4
J: TRBJ1-1
CDR3: CASSPRQGGGVTEAFF
DNA: TGTGCCAGCAGTCCCCGACAGGGCGGTGGGGTCACTGAAGCTTTCTTT

D: TRBD2
size: once
V: TRBV27
J: TRBJ2-1
CDR3: CASSLFGLAGSNKQFF
DNA: TGTGCCAGCAGTTTATTCGGACTAGCGGGAAGCAATAAGCAGTTCTTC

D: .
size: many
V: TRBV12-3/TRBV12-4
J: TRBJ2-7
CDR3: CASSPSEVSYEQYF
DNA: TGTGCCAGCAGTCCCTCTGAAGTTTCCTACGAGCAGTACTTC

D: TRBD1
size: .
V: TRBV19
J: TRBJ2-7
CDR3: CASKGQAGGYEQYF
DNA: TGTGCCAGTAAGGGACAGGCTGGAGGTTACGAGCAGTACTTC

D: .
size: .
V: TRBV20-1
J: TRBJ2-5
CDR3: CSAQWYRGETQYF
DNA: TGCAGTGCGCAATGGTATCGGGGGGAGACCCAGTACTTC

D: .
size: .
V: TRBV28
J: TRBJ2-7
CDR3: CASSTTGGLWGEQYF
DNA: TGTGCCAGCAGTACAACAGGAGGACTGTGGGGCGAGCAGTACTTC

D: TRBD1
size: few
V: TRBV11-1
J: TRBJ1-1
CDR3: CASSPDRADTEAFF
DNA: TGTGCCAGCAGCCCAGACAGGGCGGACACTGAAGCTTTCTTT

D: TRBD1
size: .
V: TRBV20-1
J: TRBJ2-3
CDR3: CSVRRDRGTSDTQYF
DNA: TGCAGTGTTAGACGGGACAGGGGGACTTCAGATACGCAGTATTTT

D: .
size: .
V: TRBV12-3/TRBV12-4
J: TRBJ2-5
CDR3: CASSPGKTVIEETQYF
DNA: TGTGCCAGCAGTCCGGGGAAGACAGTTATAGAAGAGACCCAGTACTTC

D: .
size: few
V: TRBV6-5
J: TRBJ1-5
CDR3: CASRPGGTVNQPQHF
DNA: TGTGCCAGCAGACCGGGGGGGACGGTCAATCAGCCCCAGCATTTT

D: .
size: .
V: TRBV5-5
J: TRBJ2-7
CDR3: CASSFSLEDYEQYF
DNA: TGTGCCAGCAGCTTCAGCTTGGAAGACTACGAGCAGTACTTC

D: .
size: few
V: TRBV6-2/TRBV6-3
J: TRBJ2-7
CDR3: CASSPPGLIYEQYF
DNA: TGTGCCAGCAGTCCGCCCGGACTGATTTACGAGCAGTACTTC

D: .
size: .
V: TRBV12-3/TRBV12-4
J: TRBJ1-5
CDR3: CASSSNQGFWQPQHF
DNA: TGTGCCAGCAGTTCAAATCAGGGTTTCTGGCAGCCCCAGCATTTT

D: .
size: .
V: TRBV6-5
J: TRBJ2-7
CDR3: CASRLLSAYEQYF
DNA: TGTGCCAGCAGGCTCCTCAGCGCTTACGAGCAGTACTTC

D: TRBD1
size: .
V: TRBV20-1
J: TRBJ2-5
CDR3: CSARDRVETQYF
DNA: TGCAGTGCTAGGGACAGGGTAGAGACCCAGTACTTC

D: .
size: many
V: TRBV7-2
J: TRBJ2-1
CDR3: CASSPGFSSDEQFF
DNA: TGTGCCAGCAGCCCCGGGTTTAGTTCCGATGAGCAGTTCTTC

D: .
size: once
V: TRBV10-2
J: TRBJ2-2
CDR3: CASRESLSLGELFF
DNA: TGCGCCAGCAGGGAGTCGTTGTCCCTCGGGGAGCTGTTTTTT

D: .
size: .
V: TRBV12-3/TRBV12-4
J: TRBJ2-7
CDR3: CASSLAYLSVGRIYEQYF
DNA: TGTGCCAGCAGTTTAGCGTATCTCTCGGTGGGCAGGATTTACGAGCAGTACTTC